This is a list of T cell receptor beta chains from one sample in a study of blood T cell repertoires in COVID-19. The protocol was immunoSEQ multiplex PCR, while the TCRdb copy is restricted to in-frame clones and leaves out a portion. The sample lists roughly 140,000 clones, 75% to 85% occurring once. What was sequenced was peripheral blood. Receptors were obtained from a woman aged 45-65 years in a cohort sampled during active or convalescent COVID-19. Each CDR3 is given with its conserved first and last residue. The D gene is left open where the match is weak. Some rows have no size entry. The others give once, few or many, or a class for an expanded clone.

>TRBJ1-1|NA|TRBV7-3|NA
TGTGCCAGCAGCTCCTCGGCAGGCAACACTGAAGCTTTCTTT
CASSSSAGNTEAFF
>TRBJ1-2|NA|TRBV7-9|NA
TGTGCCAGCAGCCGGGAGGCAGGGGCGGGAGGCTACACCTTC
CASSREAGAGGYTF
>TRBJ1-1|NA|TRBV7-2|NA
TGTGCCAGCAGCCTCGGGCGGGAGGACACTGAAGCTTTCTTT
CASSLGREDTEAFF
>TRBJ2-2|NA|TRBV24-1|NA
TGTGCCACCAGTGACGCCCTATTTTCTCTGGGCGCCGGGGAGCTGTTTTTT
CATSDALFSLGAGELFF
>TRBJ1-4|NA|TRBV5-6|TRBD1
TGTGCCAGCAGCTTGTGGGGCGGACAGGCGAATGTTCCGGGGGAAAAACTGTTTTTT
CASSLWGGQANVPGEKLFF
>TRBJ1-1|NA|TRBV13|NA
TGTGCCAGCAGCTTAGGGGGCCCGACTGAAGCTTTCTTT
CASSLGGPTEAFF
>TRBJ1-1|NA|TRBV7-6|TRBD1
TGTGCCAGCAGCCCTTACTCGGGACAGGGGACTGAAGCTTTCTTT
CASSPYSGQGTEAFF
>TRBJ1-2|NA|TRBV19|NA
TGTGCCAGTAGTCCCCAAGGGGTCCCTAACTATGGCTACACCTTC
CASSPQGVPNYGYTF
>TRBJ1-1|NA|TRBV27|NA
TGTGCCAGCAGTTTTACGGTGAACACTGAAGCTTTCTTT
CASSFTVNTEAFF
>TRBJ1-4|few|TRBV5-1|TRBD1
TGCGCCAGCAGCACCGGGACAGGGGGCGACTCGAGGGAAAAACTGTTTTTT
CASSTGTGGDSREKLFF
>TRBJ1-1|NA|TRBV25-1|NA
TGTGCCAGCAGTGAATTGGAGGGCACTGAAGCTTTCTTT
CASSELEGTEAFF
>TRBJ2-1|NA|TRBV12-3/TRBV12-4|NA
TGTGCCAGCAGTTACTATAGCAACCGGGTCTTC
CASSYYSNRVF
>TRBJ2-3|NA|TRBV6-1|TRBD2
TGTGCCAGCAGTGAAGGAAGCGGGGAAGTAGATACGCAGTATTTT
CASSEGSGEVDTQYF
>TRBJ2-7|NA|TRBV5-1|NA
TGCGCCAGCAGCTTATCTCCGTCCAGGGACGAGCAGTACTTC
CASSLSPSRDEQYF
>TRBJ1-1|few|TRBV18|NA
TGTGCCAGCTCACGTTCGGAGGAGGCCGAAGCTTTCTTT
CASSRSEEAEAFF
>TRBJ1-2|NA|TRBV6-5|TRBD1
TGTGCCAGCAGCAGGGGACAGGGGGGTGGCTACACCTTC
CASSRGQGGGYTF
>TRBJ1-1|NA|TRBV7-3|NA
TGTGCCAGCAGCTTAAAGGTCCAGGGTGCGAACACTGAAGCTTTCTTT
CASSLKVQGANTEAFF
>TRBJ1-6|NA|TRBV7-9|NA
TGTGCCAGCAGCTTAGCAGGGGCGCGTAATTCACCCCTCCACTTT
CASSLAGARNSPLHF
>TRBJ1-6|NA|TRBV18|TRBD1
TGTGCCAGCTCACCCGACAGGGATAATTCACCCCTCCACTTT
CASSPDRDNSPLHF
>TRBJ1-2|NA|TRBV18|NA
TGTGCCAGCTCACCGGACAGCCATGGCTACACCTTC
CASSPDSHGYTF
>TRBJ1-1|NA|TRBV4-1|NA
TGCGCCAGCAGCTATGATGGCCGGGGTGTGAACACTGAAGCTTTCTTT
CASSYDGRGVNTEAFF
>TRBJ1-1|NA|TRBV19|NA
TGTGCCAGTAGACGGGAGTTGAACACTGAAGCTTTCTTT
CASRRELNTEAFF
>TRBJ1-3|NA|TRBV30|NA
TGTGCCTGGAGTGTAGAGGGACTCTCTGGAAACACCATATATTTT
CAWSVEGLSGNTIYF
>TRBJ1-6|NA|TRBV4-1|NA
TGCGCCAGCAGCCAAGGTCCGTATTCACCCCTCCACTTT
CASSQGPYSPLHF
>TRBJ2-3|NA|TRBV6-5|TRBD2
TGTGCCAGCAGTTACATCCCGGGACTAGCTACAGATACGCAGTATTTT
CASSYIPGLATDTQYF
>TRBJ1-4|NA|TRBV10-3|NA
TGTGCCATCAGCGGCGGAACCGACGGCGGTGAAAAACTGTTTTTT
CAISGGTDGGEKLFF
>TRBJ2-2|NA|TRBV27|TRBD2
TGTGCCAGCCTCACTAGCGGGGGGGCCGGGGAGCTGTTTTTT
CASLTSGGAGELFF
>TRBJ2-5|NA|TRBV3-1/TRBV3-2|TRBD2
TGTGCCAGCAGCCGGACTAGCGGGGGTGAGACCCAGTACTTC
CASSRTSGGETQYF
>TRBJ2-5|NA|TRBV5-1|TRBD2
TGCGCCAGCAGCTTGGTAGGAGGGGAGGGGATACAATGGTACTTC
CASSLVGGEGIQWYF
>TRBJ2-1|NA|TRBV10-3|TRBD1
TGTGCCATCATCTTGGCTCGGGACAGGGTCGATGAGCAGTTCTTC
CAIILARDRVDEQFF
>TRBJ1-1|NA|TRBV6-5|TRBD1
TGTGCCAGCAGTCCAGGGGGTCGGGCTGAAGCTTTCTTT
CASSPGGRAEAFF
>TRBJ2-6|NA|TRBV10-3|NA
TGTGCCACCCGGCCGGGTGTCTCTGGGGCCAACGTCCTGACTTTC
CATRPGVSGANVLTF
>TRBJ1-5|NA|TRBV5-5|TRBD1
TGTGCCAGCAGCCCAGACAGGGGAGCTTGGAATCAGCCCCAGCATTTT
CASSPDRGAWNQPQHF
>TRBJ1-2|NA|TRBV5-1|NA
TGCGCCAGCAGCTTGGAGGGGTTGAACGGCTACACCTTC
CASSLEGLNGYTF
>TRBJ1-2|NA|TRBV5-1|TRBD1
TGCGCCAGCAGACTGGAGGGGGCGTATGGCTACACCTTC
CASRLEGAYGYTF
>TRBJ1-1|once|TRBV5-6|NA
TGTGCCAGCAGCTTGAACAGGGTAATCGGGACTGAAGCTTTCTTT
CASSLNRVIGTEAFF
>TRBJ2-2|few|TRBV11-1|NA
TGTGCCAGCAGCCTAATCAACACCGGGGAGCTGTTTTTT
CASSLINTGELFF
>TRBJ2-3|NA|TRBV15|TRBD2
TGTGCCACCAGCAGAGGATCGTCTAGCGGGGGATTAACAGATACGCAGTATTTT
CATSRGSSSGGLTDTQYF
>TRBJ1-4|NA|TRBV6-5|TRBD1
TGTGCCAGCCGATCGGGACAGGGAGATGAAAAACTGTTTTTT
CASRSGQGDEKLFF
>TRBJ2-7|NA|TRBV11-1|TRBD1
TGTGCCAGCAGCTCGGGACAGGGAGCATACGAGCAGTACTTC
CASSSGQGAYEQYF
>TRBJ2-3|NA|TRBV7-9|NA
TGTGCCAGCAGCTTAGTAAGTCGAGTAGGAGGCACAGATACGCAGTATTTT
CASSLVSRVGGTDTQYF